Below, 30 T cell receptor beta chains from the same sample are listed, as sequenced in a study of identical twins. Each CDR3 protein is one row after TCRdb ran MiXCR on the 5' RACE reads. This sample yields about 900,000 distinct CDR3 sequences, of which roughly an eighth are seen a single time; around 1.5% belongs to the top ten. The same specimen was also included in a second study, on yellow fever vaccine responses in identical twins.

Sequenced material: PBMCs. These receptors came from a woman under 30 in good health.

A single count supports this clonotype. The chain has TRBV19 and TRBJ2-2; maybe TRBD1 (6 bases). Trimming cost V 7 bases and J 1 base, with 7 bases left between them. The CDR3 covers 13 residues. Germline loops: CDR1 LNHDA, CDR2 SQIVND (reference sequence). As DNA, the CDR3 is TGTGCCAGTACCAGGGGGAACACCGGGGAGCTGTTTTTT. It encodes CASTRGNTGELFF. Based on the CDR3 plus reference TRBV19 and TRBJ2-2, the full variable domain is DGGITQSPKYLFRKEGQNVTLSCEQNLNHDAMYWYRQDPGQGLRLIYYSQIVNDFQKGDIAEGYSVSREKKESFPLTVTSAQKNPTAFYLCASTRGNTGELFFGEGSRLTVL.

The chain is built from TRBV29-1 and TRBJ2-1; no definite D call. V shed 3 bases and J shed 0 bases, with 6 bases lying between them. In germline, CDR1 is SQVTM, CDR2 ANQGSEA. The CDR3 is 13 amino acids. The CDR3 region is CSVDGYSYNEQFF. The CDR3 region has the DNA TGCAGCGTTGACGGGTACTCCTACAATGAGCAGTTCTTC.

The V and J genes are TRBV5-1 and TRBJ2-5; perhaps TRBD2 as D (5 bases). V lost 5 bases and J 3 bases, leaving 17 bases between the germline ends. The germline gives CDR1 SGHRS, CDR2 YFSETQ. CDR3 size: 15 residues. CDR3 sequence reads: CASSRGNQNEETQYF. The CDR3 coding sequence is TGCGCCAGCAGTAGAGGGAATCAGAATGAAGAGACCCAGTACTTC.

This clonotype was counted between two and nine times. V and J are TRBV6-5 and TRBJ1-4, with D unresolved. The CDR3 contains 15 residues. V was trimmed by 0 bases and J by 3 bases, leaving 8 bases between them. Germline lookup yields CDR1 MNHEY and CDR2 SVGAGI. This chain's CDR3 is CASSYSRLSNEKLFF. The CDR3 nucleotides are TGTGCCAGCAGTTACTCGAGGCTCTCTAATGAAAAACTGTTTTTT.

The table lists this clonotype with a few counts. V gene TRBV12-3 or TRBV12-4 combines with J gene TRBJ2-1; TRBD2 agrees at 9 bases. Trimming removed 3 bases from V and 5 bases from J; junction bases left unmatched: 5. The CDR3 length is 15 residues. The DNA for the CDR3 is TGTGCCAGCAGTTTGGGCGGGGGGGCGCACAATGAGCAGTTCTTC. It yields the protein CASSLGGGAHNEQFF.

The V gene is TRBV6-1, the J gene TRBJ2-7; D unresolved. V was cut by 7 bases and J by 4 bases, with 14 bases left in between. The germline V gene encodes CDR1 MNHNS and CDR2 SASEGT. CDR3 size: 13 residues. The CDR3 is CASKVLVGYEQYF. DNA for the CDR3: TGTGCCAGCAAGGTGTTAGTTGGGTACGAGCAGTACTTC.

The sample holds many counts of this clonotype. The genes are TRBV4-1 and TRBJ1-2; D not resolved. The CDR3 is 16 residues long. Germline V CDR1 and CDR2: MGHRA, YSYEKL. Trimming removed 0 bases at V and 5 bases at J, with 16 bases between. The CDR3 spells CASSQDAPVPAYGYTF. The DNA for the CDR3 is TGCGCCAGCAGCCAAGACGCCCCGGTCCCAGCGTATGGCTACACCTTC.

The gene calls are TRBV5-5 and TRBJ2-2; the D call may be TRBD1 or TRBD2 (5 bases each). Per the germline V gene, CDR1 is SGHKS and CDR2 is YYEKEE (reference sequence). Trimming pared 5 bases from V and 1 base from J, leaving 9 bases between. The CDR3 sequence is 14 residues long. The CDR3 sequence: CASSEGLNTGELFF. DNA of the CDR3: TGTGCCAGCAGTGAGGGGTTGAACACCGGGGAGCTGTTTTTT.

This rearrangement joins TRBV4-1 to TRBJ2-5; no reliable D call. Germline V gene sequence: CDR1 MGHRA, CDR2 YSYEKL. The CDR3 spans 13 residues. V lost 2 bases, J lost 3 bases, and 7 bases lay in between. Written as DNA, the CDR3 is TGCGCCAGCAGCCAATGGGTGGAAGAGACCCAGTACTTC. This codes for CASSQWVEETQYF.

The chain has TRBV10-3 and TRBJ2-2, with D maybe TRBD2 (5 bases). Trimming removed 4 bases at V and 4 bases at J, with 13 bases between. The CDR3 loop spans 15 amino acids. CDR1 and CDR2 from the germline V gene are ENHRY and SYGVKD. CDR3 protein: CAISGREEGTGELFF. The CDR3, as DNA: TGTGCCATCAGTGGTCGAGAAGAGGGCACCGGGGAGCTGTTTTTT.

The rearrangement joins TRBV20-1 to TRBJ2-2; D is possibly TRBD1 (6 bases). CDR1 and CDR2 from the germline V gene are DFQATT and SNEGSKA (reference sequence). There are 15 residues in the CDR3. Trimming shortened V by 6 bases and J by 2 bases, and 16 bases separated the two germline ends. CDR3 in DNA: TGCAGTGCCAGAAAAACAGGGCCCAACACCGGGGAGCTGTTTTTT. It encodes CSARKTGPNTGELFF.

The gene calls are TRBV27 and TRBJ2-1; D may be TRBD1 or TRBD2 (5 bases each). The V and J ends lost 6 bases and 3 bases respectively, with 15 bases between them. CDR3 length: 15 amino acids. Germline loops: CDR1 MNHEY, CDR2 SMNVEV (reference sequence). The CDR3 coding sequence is TGTGCCAGCAGCCTCGGGGCGGATCTCTACAATGAGCAGTTCTTC. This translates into CASSLGADLYNEQFF.

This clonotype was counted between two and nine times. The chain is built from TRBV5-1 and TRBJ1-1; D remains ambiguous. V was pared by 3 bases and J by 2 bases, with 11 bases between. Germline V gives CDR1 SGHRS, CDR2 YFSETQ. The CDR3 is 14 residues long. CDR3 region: CASSYGLVNTEAFF. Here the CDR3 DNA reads TGCGCCAGCAGCTATGGTTTGGTTAACACTGAAGCTTTCTTT.

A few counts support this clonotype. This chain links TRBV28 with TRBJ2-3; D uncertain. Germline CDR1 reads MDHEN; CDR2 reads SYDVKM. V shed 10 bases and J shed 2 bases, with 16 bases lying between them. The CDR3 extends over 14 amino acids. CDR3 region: CANQPLTNTDTQYF. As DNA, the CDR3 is TGTGCCAACCAGCCCCTAACTAACACAGATACGCAGTATTTT.

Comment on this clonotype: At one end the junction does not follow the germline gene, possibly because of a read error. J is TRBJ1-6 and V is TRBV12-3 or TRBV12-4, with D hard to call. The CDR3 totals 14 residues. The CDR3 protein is CACSLDAYNSPLHF. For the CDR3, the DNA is TGTGCCTGCAGTTTGGACGCCTATAATTCACCCCTCCACTTT.

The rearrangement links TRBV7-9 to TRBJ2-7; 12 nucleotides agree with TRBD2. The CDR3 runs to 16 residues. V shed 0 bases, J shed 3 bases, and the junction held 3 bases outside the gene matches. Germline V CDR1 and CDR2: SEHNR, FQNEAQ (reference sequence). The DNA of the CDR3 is TGTGCCAGCAGCTTAGCGACTAGCGGGAGTTACTACGAGCAGTACTTC. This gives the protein CASSLATSGSYYEQYF.

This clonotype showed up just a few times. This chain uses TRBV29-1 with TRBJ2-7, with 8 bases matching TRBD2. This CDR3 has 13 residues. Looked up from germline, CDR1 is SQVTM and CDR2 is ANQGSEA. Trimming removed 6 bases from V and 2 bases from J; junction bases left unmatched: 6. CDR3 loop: CSVETSGTYEQYF. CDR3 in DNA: TGCAGCGTAGAAACTAGCGGCACCTACGAGCAGTACTTC.

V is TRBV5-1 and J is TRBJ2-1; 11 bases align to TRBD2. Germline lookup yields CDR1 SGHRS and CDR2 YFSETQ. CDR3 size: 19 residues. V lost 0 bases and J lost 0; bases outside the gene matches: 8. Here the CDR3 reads CASSLVASGGTSSYNEQFF. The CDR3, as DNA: TGCGCCAGCAGCTTGGTAGCTAGCGGGGGGACTAGCTCCTACAATGAGCAGTTCTTC.

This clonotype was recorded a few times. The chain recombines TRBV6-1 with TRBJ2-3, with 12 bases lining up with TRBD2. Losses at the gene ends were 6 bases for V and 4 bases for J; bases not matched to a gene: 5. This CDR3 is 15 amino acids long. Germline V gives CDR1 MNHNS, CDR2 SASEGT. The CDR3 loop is CASRPSGGASDTQYF. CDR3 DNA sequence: TGTGCCAGCAGACCTAGCGGGGGGGCCTCAGATACGCAGTATTTT.

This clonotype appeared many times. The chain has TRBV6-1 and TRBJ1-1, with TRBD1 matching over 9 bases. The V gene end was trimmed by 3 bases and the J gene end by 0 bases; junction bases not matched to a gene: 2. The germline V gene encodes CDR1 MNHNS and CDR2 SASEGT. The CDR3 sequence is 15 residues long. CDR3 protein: CASSEGTGLNTEAFF. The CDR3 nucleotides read TGTGCCAGCAGTGAGGGGACAGGGCTGAACACTGAAGCTTTCTTT.

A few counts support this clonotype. The CDR3 sequence: CAISESASRNTGELFF. CDR3 sequence (DNA): TGTGCCATCAGTGAGTCGGCTAGCAGGAACACCGGGGAGCTGTTTTTT. J is TRBJ2-2 and V is TRBV10-3; D is possibly TRBD2 (5 bases). V was pared by 0 bases and J by 1 base, with 9 bases between. This CDR3 is 16 amino acids long. Germline V gene data show CDR1 as ENHRY and CDR2 as SYGVKD.

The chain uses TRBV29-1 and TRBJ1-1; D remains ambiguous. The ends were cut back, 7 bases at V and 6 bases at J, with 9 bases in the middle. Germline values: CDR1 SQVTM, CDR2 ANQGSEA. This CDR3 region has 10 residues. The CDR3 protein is CSALTPEAFF. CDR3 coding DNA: TGCAGCGCCCTGACACCTGAAGCTTTCTTT.

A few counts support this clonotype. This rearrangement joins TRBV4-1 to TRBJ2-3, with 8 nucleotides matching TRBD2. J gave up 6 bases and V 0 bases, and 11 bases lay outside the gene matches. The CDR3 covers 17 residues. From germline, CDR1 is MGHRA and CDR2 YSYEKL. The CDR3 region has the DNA TGCGCCAGCAGCCAAGAGGAGGGTAGCGGGGTCCGGGATACGCAGTATTTT. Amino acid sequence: CASSQEEGSGVRDTQYF.

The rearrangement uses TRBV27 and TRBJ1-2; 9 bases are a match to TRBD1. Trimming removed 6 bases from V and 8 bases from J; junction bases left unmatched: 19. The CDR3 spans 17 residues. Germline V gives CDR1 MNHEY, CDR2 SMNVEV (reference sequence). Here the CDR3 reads CASSRGQGPSLLGGYTF. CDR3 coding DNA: TGTGCCAGCAGCAGGGGACAGGGCCCTTCTTTGTTAGGGGGCTACACCTTC.

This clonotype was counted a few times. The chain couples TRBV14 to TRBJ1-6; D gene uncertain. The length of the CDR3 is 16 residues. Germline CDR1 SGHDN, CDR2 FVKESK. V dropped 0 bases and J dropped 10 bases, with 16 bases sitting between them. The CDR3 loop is CASSQDFWDGGSPLHF. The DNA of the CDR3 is TGTGCCAGCAGCCAAGATTTCTGGGATGGAGGGTCACCCCTCCACTTT.

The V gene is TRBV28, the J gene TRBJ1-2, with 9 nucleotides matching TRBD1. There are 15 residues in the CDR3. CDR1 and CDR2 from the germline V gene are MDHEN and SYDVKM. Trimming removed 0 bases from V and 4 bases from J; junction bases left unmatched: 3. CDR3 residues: CASSLWGTGTYGYTF. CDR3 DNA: TGTGCCAGCAGTTTATGGGGGACAGGGACCTATGGCTACACCTTC.

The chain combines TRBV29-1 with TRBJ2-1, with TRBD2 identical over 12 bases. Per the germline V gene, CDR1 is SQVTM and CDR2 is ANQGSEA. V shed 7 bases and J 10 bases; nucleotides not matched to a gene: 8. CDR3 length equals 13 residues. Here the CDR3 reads CSAGLAGPWEQFF. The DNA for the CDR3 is TGCAGCGCAGGACTAGCGGGACCCTGGGAGCAGTTCTTC.

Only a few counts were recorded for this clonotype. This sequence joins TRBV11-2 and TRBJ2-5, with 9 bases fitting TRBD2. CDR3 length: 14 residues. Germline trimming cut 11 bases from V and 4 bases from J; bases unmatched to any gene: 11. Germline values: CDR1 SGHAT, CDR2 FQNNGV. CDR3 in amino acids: CASGAGGERETQYF. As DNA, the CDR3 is TGTGCCTCGGGGGCGGGAGGGGAGAGAGAGACCCAGTACTTC.

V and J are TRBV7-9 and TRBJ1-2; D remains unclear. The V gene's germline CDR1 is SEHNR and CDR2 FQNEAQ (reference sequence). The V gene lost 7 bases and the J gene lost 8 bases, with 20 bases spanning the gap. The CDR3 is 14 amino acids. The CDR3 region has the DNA TGTGCCAGCACCACTATAGCCGTGGCCTACGGCTACACCTTC. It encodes CASTTIAVAYGYTF.

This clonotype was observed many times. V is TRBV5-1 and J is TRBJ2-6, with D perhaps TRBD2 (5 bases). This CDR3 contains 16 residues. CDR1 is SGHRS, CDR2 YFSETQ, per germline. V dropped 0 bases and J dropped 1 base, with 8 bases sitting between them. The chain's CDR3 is CASSLAGESGANVLTF. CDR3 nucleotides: TGCGCCAGCAGCTTGGCCGGGGAATCTGGGGCCAACGTCCTGACTTTC.